This T cell receptor beta chain was observed in a study of blood T cell repertoires in COVID-19. Per the germline V gene, CDR1 is LNHDA and CDR2 is SQIVND (reference sequence). This CDR3 is 16 amino acids long. With 6 bases clipped from V and 2 bases from J, the junction kept 11 bases outside the gene matches. Authors' data handling: Using reference gene primer amplification, nucleated cell counts were estimated. Generated by immunoSEQ multiplex PCR, the TCRdb table keeps only in-frame clones and is missing some. Clonal size and the V and J genes are those of that table, whereas D and trimming came from the DNA. The sample includes about 400,000 clones, roughly 88% of them seen just once.

The V call is TRBV19, the J call TRBJ1-2, with 8 bases lining up with TRBD1. The source material was peripheral blood. This TCR came from a woman in her twenties or thirties with active or convalescent COVID-19. The CDR3: CASSDRGHGTNYGYTF. The CDR3 DNA reads TGTGCCAGTAGCGACAGGGGACACGGGACCAACTATGGCTACACCTTC. The full variable domain, its missing parts supplied by reference TRBV19 and TRBJ1-2, is DGGITQSPKYLFRKEGQNVTLSCEQNLNHDAMYWYRQDPGQGLRLIYYSQIVNDFQKGDIAEGYSVSREKKESFPLTVTSAQKNPTAFYLCASSDRGHGTNYGYTFGSGTRLTVV.